The clone carrying this TCR beta chain appeared a few times. Its target is not known. The 5'RACE method, run with constant-segment primers, produced TCR alpha and TCR beta cDNA libraries (carrying sample barcodes and UMIs). TCRdb used MiXCR to reprocess the 5' RACE reads, holding one entry per CDR3 protein. The data show approximately 350,000 distinct CDR3 sequences, under 15% seen once. V trimming: 11 bases; J trimming: 5 bases; junction bases outside the gene matches: 11. CDR1 is SEHNR, CDR2 FQNEAQ, per germline (reference sequence). The CDR3 loop spans 14 amino acids. These data belong to a study of T-cell memory formation after mild COVID-19. Study overall: TCR clustering was largely donor specific.

Study-level findings and limits: The pre-infection memory compartment contained some responding clones, suggesting cross-reactive memory joined. Those CD4+ clones that contracted were mainly in CM and EM (CD8+ ones in EMRA).

The V call is TRBV7-9, the J call TRBJ2-2, with 7 nucleotides matching TRBD1. Input material: PBMCs or a T cell subset sorted from them (not recorded which). The clonotype originates from a man between 18 and 29 years old who had mild COVID-19 (a few samples of this study predate the infection). Cell type and time point are not known. The CDR3 DNA reads as TGTGCCGGCAACAGCAGGGGGTGGACCGGGGAGCTGTTTTTT. It translates to CAGNSRGWTGELFF.